This T cell receptor beta chain appears in the sequencing data of a study of regulatory T cells in long-lasting Graves disease. Stated time point: newly diagnosed GD, antithyroid drugs for less than 3 months. Making the TCR library involved RNA that had been extracted from PBMCs. Construction of the TCR beta libraries employed iRepertoire HTBI primers in conjunction with Arm-PCR of CDR3 regions. TCRdb passed the multiplex PCR reads through MiXCR, listing each CDR3 protein once. The sample holds about 220,000 distinct CDR3 sequences, approximately 19% seen once. This clonotype was picked up many times. Trimming took 7 bases from V and 3 from J, leaving 13 bases between them. Germline V gene lookup returns CDR1 SGHAT and CDR2 FQNNGV. The CDR3 is 13 amino acids. This sample was shared with a second study, whose subject was T cells in Graves' hyperthyroidism and ophthalmopathy.

The specimen was peripheral blood mononuclear cells (PBMCs), collected at new diagnosis, from a patient treated with antithyroid drugs. The chain employs TRBV11-2 and TRBJ2-7; D may be TRBD1 or TRBD2 (5 bases each). This TCR was recovered from a woman aged 25-40 years with Graves disease. CDR3 nucleotide sequence: TGTGCCAGCACGCAACGGGGCTTCTACGAGCAGTACTTC. This gives the protein CASTQRGFYEQYF.